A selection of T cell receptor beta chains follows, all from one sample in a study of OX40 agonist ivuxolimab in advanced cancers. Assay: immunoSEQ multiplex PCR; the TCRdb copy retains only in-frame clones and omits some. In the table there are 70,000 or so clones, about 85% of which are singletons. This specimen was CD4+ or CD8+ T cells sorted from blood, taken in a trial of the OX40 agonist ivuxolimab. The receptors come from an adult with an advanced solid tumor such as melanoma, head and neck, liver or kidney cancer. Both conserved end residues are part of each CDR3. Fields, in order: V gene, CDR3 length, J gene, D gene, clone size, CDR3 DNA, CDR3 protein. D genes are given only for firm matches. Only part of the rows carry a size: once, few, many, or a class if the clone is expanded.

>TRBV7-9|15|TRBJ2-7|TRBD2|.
TGTGCCAGCAGCGGCGGGACTAGCGGATACTACGAGCAGTACTTC
CASSGGTSGYYEQYF
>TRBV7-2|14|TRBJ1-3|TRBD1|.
TGTGCCAGCAGCGAGGGACAGCCGGGAAACACCATATATTTT
CASSEGQPGNTIYF
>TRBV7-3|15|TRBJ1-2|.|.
TGTGCCAGCAGCTTAGAGGGGCCAGGGAACTATGGCTACACCTTC
CASSLEGPGNYGYTF
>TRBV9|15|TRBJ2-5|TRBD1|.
TGTGCCAGCAGCGTAGGTGGGACAGGGCAAGTGGCCCAGTACTTC
CASSVGGTGQVAQYF
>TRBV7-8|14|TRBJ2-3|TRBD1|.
TGTGCCAGCAGGCTCAGGGGGTTGACAGATACGCAGTATTTT
CASRLRGLTDTQYF
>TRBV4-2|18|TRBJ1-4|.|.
TGTGCCAGCAGCCAGGACCCGGGACACTTTGCAACTAATGAAAAACTGTTTTTT
CASSQDPGHFATNEKLFF
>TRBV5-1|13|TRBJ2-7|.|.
TGCGCCAGCAGCTCGAGGGGTACCTACGAGCAGTACTTC
CASSSRGTYEQYF
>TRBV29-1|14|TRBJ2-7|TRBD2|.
TGCAGCGCCATAACTAGCGGGAGAGGATACGAGCAGTACTTC
CSAITSGRGYEQYF
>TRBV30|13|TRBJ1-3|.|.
TGTGCCTGGAGTGAAGGGGCTGGAAACACCATATATTTT
CAWSEGAGNTIYF
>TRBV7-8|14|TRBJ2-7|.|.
TGTGCCAGCAGCCAGGACAGAGCTAGCAACGAGCAGTACTTC
CASSQDRASNEQYF
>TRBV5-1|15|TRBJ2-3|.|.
TGCGCCAGCAGCTTGGGGGACAATCCGGCAGATACGCAGTATTTT
CASSLGDNPADTQYF
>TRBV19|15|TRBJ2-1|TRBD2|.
TGTGCCAGTAGTAAGACTAGCGGGAGTGTCGATGAGCAGTTCTTC
CASSKTSGSVDEQFF
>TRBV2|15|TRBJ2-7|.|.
TGTGCCAGCAGTCCCCCAGGGGCATTGGGCGGCGAGCAGTACTTC
CASSPPGALGGEQYF
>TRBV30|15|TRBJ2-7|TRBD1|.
TGTGCCTGGAGCCCGAGACAGGGGGCGCGGTACGAGCAGTACTTC
CAWSPRQGARYEQYF
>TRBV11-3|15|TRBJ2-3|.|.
TGTGCCAGCAGCTTGAACGGGGGACCCACAGATACGCAGTATTTT
CASSLNGGPTDTQYF
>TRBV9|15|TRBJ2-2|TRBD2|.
TGTGCCAGCAGCGTACGGGTAGCGGGCACCGGGGAGCTGTTTTTT
CASSVRVAGTGELFF
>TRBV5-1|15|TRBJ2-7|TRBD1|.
TGCGCCAGCAGCTTGGTTGGGACAGTCGAATACGAGCAGTACTTC
CASSLVGTVEYEQYF
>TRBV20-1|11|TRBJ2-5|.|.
TGCAGTGCTAGGGATCAAGAGACCCAGTACTTC
CSARDQETQYF
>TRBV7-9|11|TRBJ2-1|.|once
TGTGCCAGCAGCTTAGCCAGGAACTTTTTCTTC
CASSLARNFFF
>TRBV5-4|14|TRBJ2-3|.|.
TGTGCCAGCAGCTTTCAGGGGAGCACAGATACGCAGTATTTT
CASSFQGSTDTQYF
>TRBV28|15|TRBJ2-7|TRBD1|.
TGTGCCAGCAGGTCCTCCGGGACAGGGTTCTACGAGCAGTACTTC
CASRSSGTGFYEQYF
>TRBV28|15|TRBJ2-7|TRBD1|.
TGTGCCAGCAGTTCGGGACAGGGGGACTCCTACGAGCAGTACTTC
CASSSGQGDSYEQYF
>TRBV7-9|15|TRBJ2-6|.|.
TGTGCCAGCAGAGCTCCAGGCTCTGGGGCCAACGTCCTGACTTTC
CASRAPGSGANVLTF
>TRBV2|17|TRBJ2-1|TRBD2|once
TGTGCCAGCAGTGAAGACCTTGGAAGCGGGGGCAGGAATGAGCAGTTCTTC
CASSEDLGSGGRNEQFF
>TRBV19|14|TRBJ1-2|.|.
TGTGCCAGTAGTATGGCGCGCAAGGAATGGGGCTACACCTTC
CASSMARKEWGYTF
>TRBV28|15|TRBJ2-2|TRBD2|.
TGTGCCAGCAGTTCGGGGGGAGCGGGCACCGGGGAGCTGTTTTTT
CASSSGGAGTGELFF
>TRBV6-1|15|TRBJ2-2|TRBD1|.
TGTGCCAGCAGTGTCGACAGGGATTACACCGGGGAGCTGTTTTTT
CASSVDRDYTGELFF
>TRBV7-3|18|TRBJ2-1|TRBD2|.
TGTGCCAGCAGCCCCGCGTCGGGACTAGCGGGGGGTATAGGTGAGCAGTTCTTC
CASSPASGLAGGIGEQFF
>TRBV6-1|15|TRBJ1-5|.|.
TGTGCCAGCAGTCTTGGGTGGGTTGGCAATCAGCCCCAGCATTTT
CASSLGWVGNQPQHF
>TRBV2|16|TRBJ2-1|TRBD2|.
TGTGCCAGCAGTGAAGTGGGGACTAGCGGCTACAATGAGCAGTTCTTC
CASSEVGTSGYNEQFF
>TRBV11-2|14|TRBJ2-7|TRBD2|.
TGTGCCAGCAGCCCTAGCGGAAACTCCTACGAGCAGTACTTC
CASSPSGNSYEQYF
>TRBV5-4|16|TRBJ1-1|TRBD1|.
TGTGCCAGCGGAAATTCAGACAGGGACTTCGGAGCTGAAGCTTTCTTT
CASGNSDRDFGAEAFF
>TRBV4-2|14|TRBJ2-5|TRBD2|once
TGTGCCAGCAGCTCCGGGACTAGCGCTGAGACCCAGTACTTC
CASSSGTSAETQYF
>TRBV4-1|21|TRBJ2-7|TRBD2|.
TGCGCCATCTCCGACTGGGCCCCGAACTGGCGGGAGGGCCGAAGCTCCTACGAGCAGTACTTC
CAISDWAPNWREGRSSYEQYF
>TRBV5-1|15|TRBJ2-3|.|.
TGCGCCAGCAGCTTAGAGGCCACAACCACAGATACGCAGTATTTT
CASSLEATTTDTQYF
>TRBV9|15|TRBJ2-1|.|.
TGTGCCAGCAGCGTCCGGGACCGCACCGGGAATGAGCAGTTCTTC
CASSVRDRTGNEQFF
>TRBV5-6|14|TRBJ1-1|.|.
TGTGCCAGCAGCTTGGGGCTCATGAACACTGAAGCTTTCTTT
CASSLGLMNTEAFF
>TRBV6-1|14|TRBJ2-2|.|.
TGTGCCAGCAGCGAAGTCCTAAACACCGGGGAGCTGTTTTTT
CASSEVLNTGELFF
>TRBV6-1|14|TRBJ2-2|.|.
TGTGCCAGCAGAGAAGGAGGGCCCTCCGGGGAGCTGTTTTTT
CASREGGPSGELFF
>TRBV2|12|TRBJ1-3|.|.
TGTGCCAGCAGTAGGGACGGAAACACCATATATTTT
CASSRDGNTIYF
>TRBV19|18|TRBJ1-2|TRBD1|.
TGTGCCAGTAGTATAGATCCCGGCAGGGGGCCGTCTAACTATGGCTACACCTTC
CASSIDPGRGPSNYGYTF